The 27 T cell receptor beta chains reported below all come from one sample, sequenced in a study of yellow fever vaccine responses in identical twins. MiXCR, applied by TCRdb to the RT-PCR reads, yields one record per CDR3 protein. The sample includes roughly 36,000 distinct CDR3 sequences, about 63% of them seen just once. The sequencing here drew on T cells from blood (PBMCs), unsorted or a sorted subset (not recorded which), taken before or after yellow fever vaccination (not recorded which). These receptors originate from a woman between 18 and 30 years old who received the yellow fever vaccine.

The table lists this clonotype with a few counts. The chain links TRBV29-1 to TRBJ1-2; D is ambiguous. CDR1 is SQVTM and CDR2 is ANQGSEA in the germline V gene. The CDR3 has 12 residues. V lost 4 bases to trimming and J lost 2 bases, with 8 bases between them. The CDR3 is CSVVWQNYGYTF. The DNA for the CDR3 is TGCAGCGTTGTCTGGCAAAACTATGGCTACACCTTC.

V and J are TRBV5-6 and TRBJ1-1; D is possibly TRBD1 (5 bases). Germline V CDR1 and CDR2: SGHDT, YYEEEE. There are 11 residues in the CDR3. Between the trimmed V and J ends, which lost 3 bases and 7 bases, there was a span of 7 bases. The CDR3 region has the DNA TGTGCCAGCAGCTCGACAGTTGAAGCTTTCTTT. Translation gives CASSSTVEAFF. The variable domain in full, completed from reference TRBV5-6 and TRBJ1-1, reads DAGVTQSPTHLIKTRGQQVTLRCSPKSGHDTVSWYQQALGQGPQFIFQYYEEEERQRGNFPDRFSGHQFPNYSSELNVNALLLGDSALYLCASSSTVEAFFGQGTRLTVV.

This clonotype appeared a few times. This chain connects TRBV18 to TRBJ2-3; weak D call: TRBD2 (6 bases). Per the germline V gene, CDR1 is KGHSH and CDR2 is LQKENI. CDR3 length equals 16 residues. The V gene lost 4 bases and the J gene lost 1 base, with 15 bases spanning the gap. This CDR3 reads CASSRETRIRTDTQYF. Here the CDR3 DNA reads TGTGCCAGCTCACGGGAGACTAGGATTCGCACAGATACGCAGTATTTT. Full variable domain (missing parts from reference TRBV18 and TRBJ2-3): NAGVMQNPRHLVRRRGQEARLRCSPMKGHSHVYWYRQLPEEGLKFMVYLQKENIIDESGMPKERFSAEFPKEGPSILRIQQVVRGDSAAYFCASSRETRIRTDTQYFGPGTRLTVL.

This clonotype was seen a few times. The chain links TRBV12-5 to TRBJ2-1; the D gene is possibly TRBD2 (6 bases). Trimming removed 3 bases at V and 7 bases at J, with 7 bases between. The germline gives CDR1 LGHNT, CDR2 FRNRAP. The CDR3 sequence is 12 residues long. The chain's CDR3 is CASGLGGNEQFF. The CDR3, as DNA: TGTGCTAGTGGTTTAGGAGGGAATGAGCAGTTCTTC.

About this clonotype itself: This may arise from a read error, as a much more abundant clone is one base away. This rearrangement joins TRBV3-1 to TRBJ1-2; 8 nucleotides align to TRBD1. The V gene's germline CDR1 is LGHDT and CDR2 YNNKEL (reference sequence). The CDR3 totals 15 residues. The chain's CDR3 is CASTQWQGAGYGYTF. CDR3 coding DNA: TGTGCCAGCACCCAATGGCAGGGGGCGGGCTATGGCTACACCTTC.

Only a few counts were recorded for this clonotype. V is TRBV11-2 and J is TRBJ2-3, with TRBD1 identical over 7 bases. Per the germline V gene, CDR1 is SGHAT and CDR2 is FQNNGV. There are 15 residues in the CDR3. The trim removed 3 bases at V and 4 bases at J, leaving 7 bases unmatched. CDR3 sequence: CASSFEGGWSDTQYF. The CDR3 nucleotides are TGTGCCAGCAGCTTTGAAGGGGGCTGGTCAGATACGCAGTATTTT.

The chain recombines TRBV11-1 with TRBJ2-3, with D perhaps TRBD2 (6 bases). Germline V lookup: CDR1 SGHAT, CDR2 FQDESV (reference sequence). This CDR3 is 15 amino acids long. The V gene lost 5 bases and the J gene lost 2 bases, with 14 bases spanning the gap. The CDR3 reads CASSLTSQLTDTQYF. The CDR3 region has the DNA TGTGCCAGCAGCCTCACTAGCCAGCTCACAGATACGCAGTATTTT.

This clonotype has a handful of counts. J is TRBJ2-5 and V is TRBV18; D is unresolved. V dropped 2 bases and J dropped 1 base, with 2 bases sitting between them. The CDR3 has 12 amino acids. CDR1 KGHSH and CDR2 LQKENI come from the germline V gene. CDR3 sequence reads: CASSPSQETQYF. As DNA, the CDR3 is TGTGCCAGCTCACCATCCCAAGAGACCCAGTACTTC.

The chain links TRBV9 to TRBJ2-1; 8 bases map to TRBD1. J was trimmed by 0 bases and V by 3 bases; bases with no gene match: 2. This CDR3 spans 15 amino acids. Looked up from germline, CDR1 is SGDLS and CDR2 is YYNGEE. The CDR3 loop is CASSATGGSYNEQFF. The CDR3 region has the DNA TGTGCCAGCAGCGCTACAGGGGGCTCCTACAATGAGCAGTTCTTC. Together with reference TRBV9 and TRBJ2-1, the CDR3 gives the full variable domain: DSGVTQTPKHLITATGQRVTLRCSPRSGDLSVYWYQQSLDQGLQFLIQYYNGEERAKGNILERFSAQQFPDLHSELNLSSLELGDSALYFCASSATGGSYNEQFFGPGTRLTVL.

This chain links TRBV13 with TRBJ1-5, with 7 nucleotides matching TRBD1. CDR1 is PRHDT, CDR2 FYEKMQ, per germline (reference sequence). This CDR3 is 18 amino acids long. V trimming: 6 bases; J trimming: 0 bases; junction bases outside the gene matches: 14. The chain's CDR3 is CASSLQGKAEYSNQPQHF. CDR3 bases: TGTGCCAGCAGTTTACAGGGGAAGGCAGAATATAGCAATCAGCCCCAGCATTTT.

The chain couples TRBV18 to TRBJ2-1, with D hard to call. CDR1 KGHSH and CDR2 LQKENI come from the germline V gene. The CDR3 has 17 amino acids. The germline V and J ends were trimmed by 0 bases and 0 bases, with 12 bases remaining between them. DNA for the CDR3: TGTGCCAGCTCACCACCGGTCGGGTTTAGCTCCTACAATGAGCAGTTCTTC. This codes for CASSPPVGFSSYNEQFF.

The V call is TRBV10-3, the J call TRBJ2-7; D ambiguous. V was pared by 4 bases and J by 3 bases, with 4 bases between. The length of the CDR3 is 11 residues. Germline CDR1 reads ENHRY; CDR2 reads SYGVKD. In DNA form, the CDR3 reads TGTGCCATCAGTGCCAACTACGAGCAGTACTTC. It encodes CAISANYEQYF.

The chain joins TRBV19 to TRBJ2-3; possibly TRBD2 for D (6 bases). The CDR3 length is 14 residues. V was shortened by 1 base and J by 2 bases, with 7 bases between the two germline ends. Germline CDR1 LNHDA, CDR2 SQIVND (reference sequence). The CDR3 sequence is CASSIGTTTDTQYF. The CDR3 DNA sequence: TGTGCCAGTAGTATAGGGACTACCACAGATACGCAGTATTTT.

This rearrangement joins TRBV2 to TRBJ2-1; TRBD1 matches at 10 bases. Germline-derived CDR1 and CDR2 are SNHLY and FYNNEI. V gave up 11 bases and J gave up 8 bases; unmatched junction bases: 15. The CDR3 sequence is 15 residues long. The CDR3 region is CADRSGTGEWHEQFF. CDR3 DNA: TGTGCCGACCGATCCGGGACAGGGGAATGGCATGAGCAGTTCTTC.

This chain joins TRBV5-1 and TRBJ1-1, with 10 bases aligning to TRBD1. J was trimmed by 7 bases and V by 5 bases; bases with no gene match: 5. The CDR3 contains 13 residues. The V gene's germline CDR1 is SGHRS and CDR2 YFSETQ. CDR3 in amino acids: CASSPGQGNEAFF. CDR3 nucleotides: TGCGCCAGCAGTCCGGGACAGGGGAATGAAGCTTTCTTT.

The chain employs TRBV5-1 and TRBJ2-1; perhaps TRBD1 as D (6 bases). The CDR3 has 16 amino acids. V was pared by 0 bases and J by 4 bases, with 14 bases between. Germline CDR1 and CDR2: SGHRS and YFSETQ. The CDR3 coding sequence is TGCGCCAGCAGCTTGGGAGGGGGAGTCGGGTACAATGAGCAGTTCTTC. Protein sequence: CASSLGGGVGYNEQFF.

Comments on this clonotype: At one end the junction does not follow the germline gene, possibly because of a read error. The rearrangement joins TRBV11-1 to TRBJ2-1; D uncertain. Looked up from germline, CDR1 is SGHAT and CDR2 is FQDESV (reference sequence). The CDR3 spans 14 residues. This CDR3 is CDSSLETDYNEQFF. The CDR3 DNA is TGTGACAGCAGCTTAGAAACGGACTACAATGAGCAGTTCTTC.

The rearrangement links TRBV28 to TRBJ2-1; D not certain. The CDR3 runs to 14 residues. Trimming cost V 5 bases and J 2 bases, with 10 bases left between them. Germline V gene lookup returns CDR1 MDHEN and CDR2 SYDVKM. CDR3 coding DNA: TGTGCCAGCAGTCCTCGCAAGGCCTACAATGAGCAGTTCTTC. This gives the protein CASSPRKAYNEQFF.

The table lists this clonotype with a few counts. The chain couples TRBV29-1 to TRBJ1-2; D is unclear. Deletions cut 4 bases from V and 8 bases from J, with 11 bases between. This CDR3 spans 11 amino acids. In germline, CDR1 is SQVTM, CDR2 ANQGSEA. Here the CDR3 reads CSVVRERGYTF. The DNA for the CDR3 is TGCAGCGTTGTTAGGGAACGGGGCTACACCTTC.

The chain uses TRBV7-6 and TRBJ2-1, with no clear D. The germline gives CDR1 SGHVS, CDR2 FNYEAQ. V was trimmed by 2 bases and J by 6 bases, leaving 8 bases between them. The CDR3 totals 13 residues. CDR3 amino acids: CASSLNQANEQFF. In nucleotides, the CDR3 is TGTGCCAGCAGCTTAAATCAGGCCAATGAGCAGTTCTTC.

The V call is TRBV4-1, the J call TRBJ1-1; weak D call: TRBD1 (6 bases). Per the germline V gene, CDR1 is MGHRA and CDR2 is YSYEKL. This CDR3 spans 16 amino acids. V was trimmed by 0 bases and J by 3 bases, leaving 14 bases between them. CDR3 nucleotide sequence: TGCGCCAGCAGCCAAGAGAGCGGGGGCGGGGACACTGAAGCTTTCTTT. Protein product: CASSQESGGGDTEAFF.

The chain uses TRBV11-2 and TRBJ2-5, with a tentative D call TRBD1 (5 bases). Trimming cost V 1 base and J 5 bases, with 20 bases left between them. This CDR3 comprises 17 residues. Looked up from germline, CDR1 is SGHAT and CDR2 is FQNNGV. The DNA of the CDR3 is TGTGCCAGCAGCTTAGGAGTGGGGCTTATCCTAGAGGAGACCCAGTACTTC. Translated: CASSLGVGLILEETQYF.

The chain employs TRBV15 and TRBJ1-5; no firm D call. Germline CDR1 reads LNHNV; CDR2 reads YYDKDF (reference sequence). The CDR3 totals 15 residues. Deletions cut 8 bases from V and 4 bases from J, with 18 bases between. This CDR3 reads CATAYQAAPNQPQHF. The CDR3 DNA reads TGTGCCACCGCCTACCAGGCGGCCCCTAATCAGCCCCAGCATTTT. The full variable domain, rest sourced from reference TRBV15 and TRBJ1-5, is DAMVIQNPRYQVTQFGKPVTLSCSQTLNHNVMYWYQQKSSQAPKLLFHYYDKDFNNEADTPDNFQSRRPNTSFCFLDIRSPGLGDTAMYLCATAYQAAPNQPQHFGDGTRLSIL.

This chain joins TRBV27 and TRBJ2-5; D might be TRBD1 (6 bases). V dropped 4 bases and J dropped 0 bases, with 9 bases sitting between them. The CDR3 is made up of 14 amino acids. Germline CDR1 MNHEY, CDR2 SMNVEV (reference sequence). Written as DNA, the CDR3 is TGTGCCAGCAGTTCCCAGGGGTACCAAGAGACCCAGTACTTC. Encoded protein: CASSSQGYQETQYF.

This clonotype appeared a few times. The V and J genes are TRBV2 and TRBJ2-5; D assignment may be TRBD1 or TRBD2 (6 bases each). The CDR3 runs to 13 residues. The germline CDR1 and CDR2 sequences are SNHLY and FYNNEI. V gave up 8 bases and J gave up 5 bases, with 15 bases separating them. The CDR3 loop reads CASVGGLGETQYF. The CDR3 bases are TGTGCCAGCGTGGGGGGCCTGGGGGAGACCCAGTACTTC.

This clonotype was seen a handful of times. The genes are TRBV20-1 and TRBJ2-3, with 12 positions matching TRBD2. This CDR3 spans 18 amino acids. Germline CDR1 is DFQATT and CDR2 is SNEGSKA (reference sequence). The J segment lost 2 bases and the V segment lost 4 bases, leaving 13 bases of the junction unmatched. CDR3 DNA sequence: TGCAGTGCTAATACCCCTACTAGCGGGGGGCACCACACAGATACGCAGTATTTT. Residues: CSANTPTSGGHHTDTQYF.

This chain uses TRBV19 with TRBJ2-1, with unresolved D. The CDR3 sequence is 17 residues long. Trimming took 2 bases from V and 7 from J, leaving 21 bases between them. Germline V CDR1 and CDR2: LNHDA, SQIVND (reference sequence). The CDR3, as DNA: TGTGCCAGTAGTATAAACAGTATGGGGTGGGTCTGGAATGAGCAGTTCTTC. It codes for CASSINSMGWVWNEQFF.